This T cell receptor beta chain was found in a study of neurological immune-mediated disorders. Time point meaning: longitudinal time-point 1 (baseline). Overall study results and limits: In HTLV-1-associated myelopathy, TCR clonal expansion was greatest, and in multiple sclerosis it was least, below healthy controls.

Synthesis of cDNA was performed by 5'RACE using 10-nucleotide random UMIs. TCRdb re-called the 5' RACE reads through MiXCR, storing one row per CDR3 protein. The table has 60,000 to 90,000 distinct CDR3 sequences, more than 8.5% seen once; the top ten hold more than 9%. There are 14 residues in the CDR3. Trimming took 5 bases from V and 5 from J; bases not matched to a gene: 8. In germline, CDR1 is SEHNR, CDR2 FQNEAQ (reference sequence). This clonotype has a count of ten or more. Its antigen remains unidentified. The sequencing sample was made of PBMCs. The V gene is TRBV7-9, the J gene TRBJ2-5; the match to TRBD2 covers 7 bases. This receptor was taken from a man aged 30-40 years in good health. The CDR3 bases are TGTGCCAGCAGCGACGTTCGAGCGGGGGAGACCCAGTACTTC. Encoded protein: CASSDVRAGETQYF.